Below, 22 T cell receptor beta chains from the same sample are listed, as sequenced in a study of T cell responses to AZD1222 COVID-19 vaccine. Sequencing was performed with immunoSEQ multiplex PCR; in TCRdb, only in-frame clones are kept and a portion is missing. Seen here are 70,000 or so clones, approximately 88% observed once, and the top ten hold less than 20%. The material was peripheral blood, obtained on day 0 of AZD1222 vaccination. Source of these receptors: an adult in good health.

The chain couples TRBV5-1 to TRBJ2-1; 9 positions agree with TRBD2. Germline CDR1 and CDR2: SGHRS and YFSETQ. The V segment lost 1 base and the J segment 5 bases; nucleotides outside the gene matches: 4. The CDR3 sequence is 15 residues long. CDR3 nucleotide sequence: TGCGCCAGCAGCTTGCGGGCTAGCGGGGACAATGAGCAGTTCTTC. It yields the protein CASSLRASGDNEQFF.

The chain has TRBV21-1 and TRBJ1-5; TRBD1 was called by the table and not checked on the DNA. TRBV21-1 is a documented pseudogene. The CDR3 covers 16 residues. The CDR3 here is CASSPRATASNQPQHF. Here the CDR3 DNA reads TGTGCCAGCAGCCCCCGAGCGACAGCTAGCAATCAGCCCCAGCATTTT.

V usage is TRBV6-5 and J usage is TRBJ2-5, with 9 bases lining up with TRBD2. CDR3 size: 15 residues. Germline V gives CDR1 MNHEY, CDR2 SVGAGI. Unmatched junction bases numbered 9, after V lost 8 bases and J lost 2 bases. In DNA, the CDR3 is TGTGCCAGCCAAGATAGCGGGAGCGAACAAGAGACCCAGTACTTC. Protein sequence: CASQDSGSEQETQYF.

The chain employs TRBV18 and TRBJ1-3; the D is unclear. V was trimmed by 3 bases and J by 0 bases, leaving 12 bases between them. The CDR3 loop spans 16 amino acids. The germline gives CDR1 KGHSH, CDR2 LQKENI. This CDR3 is CASSPISSISGNTIYF. CDR3 nucleotides: TGTGCCAGCTCACCGATCTCAAGTATCTCTGGAAACACCATATATTTT.

The rearrangement links TRBV7-3 to TRBJ2-2, with 9 bases matching TRBD1. CDR3 size: 15 residues. Germline CDR1 and CDR2: SGHTA and FQGTGA. Unmatched junction bases numbered 5, after V lost 5 bases and J lost 4 bases. CDR3 in amino acids: CASSLGQGTTGELFF. In DNA, the CDR3 is TGTGCCAGCAGCCTAGGACAGGGGACCACCGGGGAGCTGTTTTTT.

This clone has only one observation. The chain recombines TRBV7-9 with TRBJ1-1, with D maybe TRBD1 (5 bases). Germline CDR1 and CDR2: SEHNR and FQNEAQ (reference sequence). The V and J ends lost 6 bases and 1 base respectively, with 15 bases between them. The CDR3 has 15 amino acids. Written as DNA, the CDR3 is TGTGCCAGCAGTTATCGGGGGAGTGCGAACACTGAAGCTTTCTTT. This gives the protein CASSYRGSANTEAFF.

The chain recombines TRBV11-3 with TRBJ2-1; no reliable D call. Germline CDR1 SGHNT, CDR2 YENEEA. This CDR3 comprises 13 residues. V was pared by 5 bases and J by 0 bases, with 5 bases between. This CDR3 is CASSPSSYNEQFF. Here the CDR3 DNA reads TGTGCCAGCAGCCCCAGCTCCTACAATGAGCAGTTCTTC.

V and J are TRBV4-3 and TRBJ2-7; D is uncertain. The CDR3 loop spans 14 amino acids. Germline V gives CDR1 LGHNA, CDR2 YSLEER. Trimming stripped 0 bases from V and 0 bases from J, with 6 bases between. CDR3 DNA: TGCGCCAGCAGCCAAGAGGCAGTCTCCTACGAGCAGTACTTC. As protein: CASSQEAVSYEQYF.

The rearrangement joins TRBV19 to TRBJ1-2; no clear D gene. Germline V gene data show CDR1 as LNHDA and CDR2 as SQIVND (reference sequence). Trimming took off 4 bases at V and 0 bases at J, with 12 bases between the two ends. This CDR3 is built from 15 residues. Here the CDR3 reads CASSTEAIANYGYTF. In DNA form, the CDR3 reads TGTGCCAGTAGTACAGAAGCAATAGCTAACTATGGCTACACCTTC.

This clone was seen a handful of times. This rearrangement joins TRBV28 to TRBJ2-1; D assignment may be TRBD1 or TRBD2 (5 bases each). Germline CDR1 is MDHEN and CDR2 is SYDVKM. This CDR3 comprises 19 residues. V was trimmed by 2 bases and J by 2 bases, leaving 22 bases between them. CDR3 region: CASSLGDPQKPGTYNEQFF. The CDR3 DNA is TGTGCCAGCAGTTTAGGGGACCCGCAAAAACCCGGGACCTACAATGAGCAGTTCTTC.

V gene TRBV6-4 combines with J gene TRBJ2-1, with 9 positions matching TRBD1. J lost 9 bases, V lost 6 bases, and 6 bases had no gene match. The CDR3 runs 13 residues. The germline V gene has CDR1 MRHNA and CDR2 SNTAGT. The DNA of the CDR3 is TGTGCCAGCAGCGGACAGGGGACGGGTGAGCAGTTCTTC. Its protein is CASSGQGTGEQFF.

In its sample, this clone was seen once. CDR3 protein: CASSMEWGYTF. CDR3 coding DNA: TGTGCCAGTAGTATGGAGTGGGGCTACACCTTC. V usage is TRBV19 and J usage is TRBJ1-2; the D is unclear. V was cut by 3 bases and J by 8 bases, with 7 bases left in between. This CDR3 has 11 residues. Germline V gene sequence: CDR1 LNHDA, CDR2 SQIVND (reference sequence).

As to this clone: The junction departs from germline at one end; a sequencing error may be responsible. For the CDR3, the DNA is TGTGCCAGCAACTTAGATGCGGGGGCTTTCAATGAGCAGTTCTTC. Translation gives CASNLDAGAFNEQFF. The chain combines TRBV7-2 with TRBJ2-1, with D perhaps TRBD2 (7 bases). This CDR3 region has 15 residues. Germline V gene sequence: CDR1 SGHTA, CDR2 FQGNSA.

V is TRBV24-1 and J is TRBJ2-5; no clear D. Germline V gene lookup returns CDR1 KGHDR and CDR2 SFDVKD. Trimming took 5 bases from V and 4 from J, leaving 4 bases between them. The CDR3 length is 11 residues. CDR3 nucleotides: TGTGCCACCAGTGGTGGAGAGACCCAGTACTTC. It encodes CATSGGETQYF.

The chain is built from TRBV27 and TRBJ1-4; TRBD1 is a possible D gene (5 bases). V dropped 6 bases and J dropped 7 bases, with 9 bases sitting between them. The CDR3 has 12 amino acids. Germline CDR1 and CDR2: MNHEY and SMNVEV (reference sequence). The CDR3 bases are TGTGCCAGCAGCAGGGTGGGTGAAAAACTGTTTTTT. It yields the protein CASSRVGEKLFF.

This chain joins TRBV15 and TRBJ1-3; 8 bases match TRBD1. V lost 4 bases and J lost 2; bases outside the gene matches: 4. CDR3 length: 15 residues. From germline, CDR1 is LNHNV and CDR2 YYDKDF (reference sequence). CDR3 sequence: CATSTRQGPGNTIYF. In DNA form, the CDR3 reads TGTGCCACCAGCACCCGACAGGGGCCTGGAAACACCATATATTTT.

This clone was observed once. The V and J genes are TRBV10-3 and TRBJ2-5; 7 bases map to TRBD2. V trimming: 8 bases; J trimming: 5 bases; junction bases outside the gene matches: 8. CDR1 and CDR2 (germline): ENHRY, SYGVKD. The CDR3 runs 13 residues. Written as DNA, the CDR3 is TGTGCCATCCAACCCCAGGGAGGGGAGACCCAGTACTTC. As protein: CAIQPQGGETQYF.

The chain couples TRBV10-1 to TRBJ1-2; D gene unclear. CDR1 and CDR2 from the germline V gene are WNHNN and SYGVQD (reference sequence). This CDR3 is 14 amino acids long. Trimming shortened V by 2 bases and J by 9 bases, and 16 bases separated the two germline ends. In nucleotides, the CDR3 is TGCGCCAGCAGTGAGGAGCGGTCCAGATGGAGCTACACCTTC. Translating gives CASSEERSRWSYTF.

The chain links TRBV4-2 to TRBJ2-7; D may match TRBD1 or TRBD2 (5 bases each). This CDR3 has 12 amino acids. Germline loops: CDR1 LGHNA, CDR2 YNFKEQ. V lost 1 base, J lost 5 bases, and 6 bases lay in between. The CDR3 region is CASSQGGDEQYF. The CDR3, as DNA: TGTGCCAGCAGCCAAGGAGGGGACGAGCAGTACTTC.

The chain combines TRBV6-5 with TRBJ2-7, with D unclear. CDR3 length equals 13 residues. The germline V gene has CDR1 MNHEY and CDR2 SVGAGI. Trimming took 2 bases from V and 3 from J, leaving 8 bases between them. CDR3 sequence: CASSYRAYYEQYF. The DNA of the CDR3 is TGTGCCAGCAGTTACCGAGCCTACTACGAGCAGTACTTC.

The V call is TRBV6-5, the J call TRBJ1-6; no clear D. This CDR3 has 15 amino acids. The V end was cut by 0 bases, the J end by 5 bases, with 8 bases between. Germline V gene lookup returns CDR1 MNHEY and CDR2 SVGAGI. The CDR3 loop is CASSYSFGDNSPLHF. Written as DNA, the CDR3 is TGTGCCAGCAGTTACTCTTTCGGCGATAATTCACCCCTCCACTTT.

This chain links TRBV5-8 with TRBJ2-1; no firm D call. Trimming pared 2 bases from V and 7 bases from J, leaving 1 base between. The germline CDR1 and CDR2 sequences are SGHTS and YDEGEE. The CDR3 has 10 amino acids. The CDR3 DNA reads TGTGCCAGCAGCTTAAATGAGCAGTTCTTC. Translating gives CASSLNEQFF.